This TCR beta chain was captured by sequencing in a study of CD8 T cell repertoires and HIV-1 epitope variants. About the research overall: Twenty-five autologous and known Gag and Nef epitope variant peptides each stimulated T cells separately. Epitopes were three Gag families plus Nef HW9 and YT9. The study, taken as a whole, reports: Beta chains alone show antigen proliferation, not cytokine profile or function.

As concerns this clone: What it binds is not known.

Per germline, CDR1 SGHRS and CDR2 YFSETQ. V shed 4 bases and J shed 2 bases, with 10 bases lying between them. The CDR3 consists of 14 residues. Repertoires were generated with immunoSEQ multiplex PCR, while TCRdb's copy carries only in-frame clones and drops some. The repertoire holds roughly 5,000 clones, with roughly two thirds as singletons. The chain combines TRBV5-1 with TRBJ2-4, with D hard to call. Sequenced: cultured CD8+ T cells derived from PBMCs. The receptor comes from a male donor with HIV. The chain's CDR3 is CASSLGSSKNIQYF. The DNA for the CDR3 is TGCGCCAGCAGCCTGGGTAGTTCCAAAAACATTCAGTACTTC. Combining the CDR3 with reference TRBV5-1 and TRBJ2-4 gives the whole variable domain KAGVTQTPRYLIKTRGQQVTLSCSPISGHRSVSWYQQTPGQGLQFLFEYFSETQRNKGNFPGRFSGRQFSNSRSEMNVSTLELGDSALYLCASSLGSSKNIQYFGAGTRLSVL.